Listed below are T cell receptor beta chains from one sample, sequenced in a study of cytomegalovirus exposure and HLA in healthy donors. Assay: immunoSEQ multiplex PCR; the TCRdb copy retains only in-frame clones and omits some. The sample yields some 160,000 clones, approximately 81% seen once. Material for sequencing was PBMCs. The source is a man younger than 45 in good health and CMV-seropositive. Both conserved end residues are part of each CDR3. Each record gives: J gene, V gene, clone size, D gene, CDR3 DNA, CDR3 protein. A D gene is named only where the DNA matches it firmly. Expanded clones are given a class, and other clones once, few, many or no size at all.

>TRBJ2-1|TRBV9|once|TRBD2
TGTGCCAGCAGCACCAGACTAGCGGGAGAAGGAAATGAGCAGTTCTTC
CASSTRLAGEGNEQFF
>TRBJ2-1|TRBV4-2|.|.
TGTGCCAGCAGCACTCAGGGGGGAGGCCAGGGGAATGAGCAGTTCTTC
CASSTQGGGQGNEQFF
>TRBJ2-3|TRBV7-9|.|TRBD1
TGTGCCAGCAGCTTTTTAGATTTACGGGACAGGGGTAAAGATACGCAGTATTTT
CASSFLDLRDRGKDTQYF
>TRBJ2-7|TRBV18|.|TRBD1
TGTGCCAGCTCCAAGGGACAGCTCTCCTACGAGCAGTACTTC
CASSKGQLSYEQYF
>TRBJ2-2|TRBV4-3|.|TRBD1
TGCGCCAGCAGCCAAGACGGGACAGGGGACACCGGGGAGCTGTTTTTT
CASSQDGTGDTGELFF
>TRBJ2-5|TRBV27|.|.
TGTGCCAGCAGTTTTAAGGGGGAGGGGTACCAAGAGACCCAGTACTTC
CASSFKGEGYQETQYF
>TRBJ1-2|TRBV27|.|.
TGTGCCAGCAGTTATTCACTCTCTTATGGCTACACCTTC
CASSYSLSYGYTF
>TRBJ1-2|TRBV5-5|.|TRBD1
TGTGCCAGCAGCTTGGGACAGGGAAACTATGGCTACACCTTC
CASSLGQGNYGYTF
>TRBJ1-1|TRBV5-1|.|TRBD1
TGCGCCAGCAGCTTCGGACAGGGGCCTGAAGCTTTCTTT
CASSFGQGPEAFF
>TRBJ2-1|TRBV29-1|.|TRBD2
TGCAGCGTCATACTAGCGGGAGGGCCTTATGAGCAGTTCTTC
CSVILAGGPYEQFF
>TRBJ1-2|TRBV4-1|.|.
TGCGCCAGCAGCCACGGGGCGGGGGCAGGCTACACCTTC
CASSHGAGAGYTF
>TRBJ2-5|TRBV11-3|.|TRBD2
TGTGCCAGCAGCTTAGACGCCCGGACTAGCGGCCAAGAGACCCAGTACTTC
CASSLDARTSGQETQYF
>TRBJ1-2|TRBV7-9|.|.
TGTGCCAGCAGCCTCGACAGGTCCAACTATGGCTACACCTTC
CASSLDRSNYGYTF
>TRBJ2-5|TRBV7-5|.|.
TGTGTCAGAAGCCCAAGGGACAGGCAAGAGACCCAGTACTTC
CVRSPRDRQETQYF
>TRBJ2-1|TRBV21-1|.|.
TGTGCCAGCAGCAAAGTTCTAGCGGGAAACGTTGAAGACAACAATGAGCAGTTCTTC
CASSKVLAGNVEDNNEQFF
>TRBJ2-7|TRBV4-2|.|.
TGTGCCAGCAGCCAAGCCGGGACTCTTTACGAGCAGTACTTC
CASSQAGTLYEQYF
>TRBJ1-1|TRBV7-3|.|TRBD1
TGTGCCAGCAGCCCACGACAGGGGACTGAAGCTTTCTTT
CASSPRQGTEAFF
>TRBJ1-2|TRBV4-2|.|.
TGTGCCAGCAGCCAAGATCTAGGAGGGGTGGGCTATGGCTACACTTTC
CASSQDLGGVGYGYTF
>TRBJ2-4|TRBV7-9|.|TRBD2
TGTATCAGCGGGTCTACCTTAGCGGGAGCAAATAACATTCAGTACTTC
CISGSTLAGANNIQYF
>TRBJ2-5|TRBV5-4|.|.
TGTGCCAGCAGCTCACAGTCGACCCAAGAGACCCAGTACTTC
CASSSQSTQETQYF
>TRBJ2-3|TRBV27|.|.
TGTGCCAGCAGTTTGGCCCCTCAGTCGTGGACGCAGTATTTT
CASSLAPQSWTQYF
>TRBJ1-6|TRBV4-2|once|.
TGTGCCAGCAGCCAAGGGGAGAGCTCCTATAATTCACCCCTCCACTTT
CASSQGESSYNSPLHF
>TRBJ2-2|TRBV10-3|.|TRBD2
TGTGCCATCAGTGTCCTTAGCGGGTCCCCGGAGGCCGGGGAGCTGTTTTTT
CAISVLSGSPEAGELFF
>TRBJ2-1|TRBV18|.|TRBD2
TGTGCCAGCTCACCACGGCAGATTACGACTAGCGGGAGATCGGACTACAATGAGCAGTTCTTC
CASSPRQITTSGRSDYNEQFF
>TRBJ2-5|TRBV7-2|.|TRBD2
TGTGCCAGCAGCTTGACTAGCGGAGGGGAGTGGGAGACCCAGTACTTC
CASSLTSGGEWETQYF
>TRBJ2-7|TRBV11-2|.|.
TGTGCCAGCAGCTTAGACGGGGTGAGGAAAACCTACGAGCAGTACTTC
CASSLDGVRKTYEQYF
>TRBJ2-3|TRBV5-1|.|TRBD2
TGCGCCAGCAGCTCTAGCGGTTTTACAGATACGCAGTATTTT
CASSSSGFTDTQYF
>TRBJ2-7|TRBV6-5|.|.
TGTGCCAGCAGTTACTCTTCCGGGAGCCCCTACTACGAGCAGTACTTC
CASSYSSGSPYYEQYF
>TRBJ2-1|TRBV6-1|.|.
TGTGCCAGCAGGACCCTGGTAGCGGAGTACAATGAGCAGTTCTTC
CASRTLVAEYNEQFF